A single sample gave rise to the 15 T cell receptor beta chains below, sequenced in a study of response to subunit inactivated influenza vaccine. From the RT-PCR reads, TCRdb called clonotypes with MiXCR, one entry per CDR3 protein. The profile shows 450,000 to 700,000 distinct CDR3 sequences, around 15% of them singletons. The sequencing here drew on PBMCs from blood, taken roughly 13 days after vaccination. The origin of the receptors is a man aged 45-65 years who received an inactivated influenza vaccine.

This clonotype appeared many times. J is TRBJ2-7 and V is TRBV28, with a tentative D call TRBD2 (5 bases). CDR1 is MDHEN and CDR2 is SYDVKM in the germline V gene. The CDR3 spans 16 residues. With 3 bases removed from V and 0 bases from J, the gap between germline ends came to 15 bases. The DNA for the CDR3 is TGTGCCAGCAGTTTGGGCGGGTTGGCGGGCTCCTACGAGCAGTACTTC. The encoded protein is CASSLGGLAGSYEQYF.

The chain uses TRBV29-1 and TRBJ2-5, with D possibly being TRBD1 (6 bases). The V gene's germline CDR1 is SQVTM and CDR2 ANQGSEA. The CDR3 sequence is 12 residues long. Trimming removed 6 bases at V and 2 bases at J, with 10 bases between. CDR3: CSVMRGQETQYF. DNA of the CDR3: TGCAGCGTAATGAGGGGGCAAGAGACCCAGTACTTC.

A few counts support this clonotype. The chain employs TRBV7-8 and TRBJ2-2, with D perhaps matching TRBD2 (6 bases). The CDR3 is 16 residues long. Germline CDR1 reads SGHVS; CDR2 reads FQNEAQ. V lost 6 bases, J lost 2 bases, and 16 bases lay in between. CDR3 sequence: CASSSLVRENTGELFF. CDR3 DNA: TGTGCCAGCAGTTCATTAGTGCGGGAAAACACCGGGGAGCTGTTTTTT.

The rearrangement uses TRBV29-1 and TRBJ1-2; TRBD1 matches at 7 bases. The germline V gene has CDR1 SQVTM and CDR2 ANQGSEA. The CDR3 has 13 residues. V lost 5 bases to trimming and J lost 3 bases; unmatched junction nucleotides: 6. The CDR3 DNA follows: TGCAGCGTTCAGGGTCAGGGGGACTATGGCTACACCTTC. Its translation is CSVQGQGDYGYTF.

This clonotype was picked up a small number of times. The genes are TRBV4-1 and TRBJ2-1, with 8 bases identical to TRBD1. Trimming at V came to 3 bases and at J to 8 bases, leaving 15 bases not matched to a gene. Germline lookup yields CDR1 MGHRA and CDR2 YSYEKL. CDR3 length equals 17 residues. The CDR3 bases are TGCGCCAGCAGCCATCCCCCCGGGTCGGACAGGGTCTATGAGCAGTTCTTC. Its protein product is CASSHPPGSDRVYEQFF.

This clonotype appeared a few times. The V gene is TRBV4-2, the J gene TRBJ1-2, with unresolved D. Germline V gene data show CDR1 as LGHNA and CDR2 as YNFKEQ. V lost 0 bases, J lost 4 bases, and 15 bases lay in between. CDR3 size: 16 residues. CDR3 in amino acids: CASSQESSGFSYGYTF. The CDR3, as DNA: TGTGCCAGCAGCCAAGAAAGTTCGGGATTCAGCTATGGCTACACCTTC.

The table lists this clonotype with a few counts. The chain recombines TRBV6-1 with TRBJ1-3, with D uncertain. The CDR3 is 13 residues long. Germline V lookup: CDR1 MNHNS, CDR2 SASEGT. Deletions cut 8 bases from V and 0 bases from J, with 8 bases between. The CDR3 protein is CASLALSGNTIYF. CDR3 in DNA: TGTGCCAGCCTAGCACTCTCTGGAAACACCATATATTTT.

This clonotype was seen more than once but under ten times. This chain connects TRBV10-2 to TRBJ1-2, with 7 positions matching TRBD1. Germline loops: CDR1 WSHSY, CDR2 SAAADI. The CDR3 contains 14 residues. The V gene end was trimmed by 0 bases and the J gene end by 8 bases; junction bases not matched to a gene: 6. For the CDR3, the DNA is TGCGCCAGCAGTGAGTCCAGAGGGACAGTCGGCTACACCTTC. Amino acid sequence: CASSESRGTVGYTF.

This clonotype has more than one count but fewer than ten. The rearrangement joins TRBV14 to TRBJ2-1; 7 positions match TRBD1. This CDR3 contains 15 residues. After removal of 0 bases from V and 4 bases from J, the junction contained 3 bases not matched to a gene. Germline CDR1 SGHDN, CDR2 FVKESK. For the CDR3, the DNA is TGTGCCAGCAGCCAAGATTGGGGACAGTACAATGAGCAGTTCTTC. Protein: CASSQDWGQYNEQFF.

This chain uses TRBV6-4 with TRBJ2-7; 8 bases agree with TRBD2. The CDR3 contains 18 residues. Per the germline V gene, CDR1 is MRHNA and CDR2 is SNTAGT. The J segment lost 2 bases and the V segment lost 7 bases, leaving 19 bases of the junction unmatched. CDR3 DNA sequence: TGTGCCAGCAATCCCGGGACTCCGACCGGGACTAGTCCCTACGAGCAGTACTTC. Its protein is CASNPGTPTGTSPYEQYF.

For this clonotype: A much larger clone differs from this one at a single base, so this may be a read error. This sequence joins TRBV5-1 and TRBJ2-7, with D possibly TRBD1 on 6 matching bases. Germline CDR1 reads SGHRS; CDR2 reads YFSETQ. The CDR3 sequence is 14 residues long. CDR3 in amino acids: CDSSLTTGSYEQYF. The CDR3 nucleotides read TGCGACAGCAGCCTTACGACAGGCTCCTACGAGCAGTACTTC.

There are a few counts of this clonotype. The V and J genes are TRBV6-1 and TRBJ1-5; TRBD1 matches 7 bases. The germline CDR1 and CDR2 sequences are MNHNS and SASEGT. The CDR3 is 14 residues long. The ends lost 7 bases at V and 5 bases at J; junction bases unmatched: 8. CDR3 coding DNA: TGTGCCAGCAATACAGGGGTTTTGGATCAGCCCCAGCATTTT. Amino acids: CASNTGVLDQPQHF.

This clonotype was observed a few times. The V call is TRBV11-2, the J call TRBJ2-2; 9 bases align to TRBD2. V was pared by 4 bases and J by 6 bases, with 21 bases of the junction left unmatched. This CDR3 is 20 amino acids long. Per the germline V gene, CDR1 is SGHAT and CDR2 is FQNNGV. CDR3 residues: CASSSRGSGGYEARAGELFF. DNA for the CDR3: TGTGCCAGCAGCTCACGGGGCAGCGGGGGGTACGAAGCGAGAGCCGGGGAGCTGTTTTTT.

The chain uses TRBV5-1 and TRBJ2-7; TRBD2 matches at 14 bases. The J segment lost 12 bases and the V segment lost 0 bases, leaving 11 bases of the junction unmatched. The CDR3 length is 16 residues. Germline loops: CDR1 SGHRS, CDR2 YFSETQ. CDR3 amino acids: CASSLAIGLAGGPRYF. The CDR3 DNA is TGCGCCAGCAGCTTGGCCATAGGACTAGCGGGAGGCCCCCGGTACTTC.

In this sample, this clonotype turned up a few times. The chain recombines TRBV24-1 with TRBJ1-1, with D hard to call. CDR3 length equals 14 residues. Germline lookup yields CDR1 KGHDR and CDR2 SFDVKD. Trimming removed 9 bases from V and 4 bases from J, with 17 bases in between. The CDR3 protein is CATQSGDVFTEAFF. CDR3 bases: TGTGCCACCCAGTCTGGTGACGTCTTCACTGAAGCTTTCTTT.